This T cell receptor (beta chain) is from a study of tumor and adjacent non-tumor tissue in lung cancer. In the study overall: The cohort had 12 adenocarcinoma, 2 squamous cell and 1 small cell patients. The study's findings and limits: TCR diversity was significantly greater in tumor than normal lung tissue. In normal lung, the top 100 clones were significantly more dominant than in tumor. Shorter survival was associated with higher TCR diversity in tumors.

The CDR3 has 15 residues. V dropped 4 bases and J dropped 3 bases, with 13 bases sitting between them. Germline lookup yields CDR1 SGHNT and CDR2 YENEEA. TCRbeta libraries were built with three rounds of nested PCR, modified from ARM-PCR. One entry per CDR3 protein results from TCRdb running MiXCR on the multiplex PCR reads. Of roughly 49,000 distinct CDR3 sequences detected, around two thirds appear once; the ten largest clones hold roughly a quarter. RNA was extracted from bulk tissue without any cell sorting. The normal lung tissue was taken more than 3 cm from the tumor edge. A word on this clonotype: The antigen remains undetermined.

J is TRBJ1-3 and V is TRBV11-3; D is perhaps TRBD1 (6 bases). Material for sequencing was distant non-tumor lung tissue. The TCR sequence derives from a woman aged 60-75 years with non-small cell lung cancer. CDR3 DNA: TGTGCCAGCAGCTCGTCGGGGGCCGATGGAAACACCATATATTTT. Translating it yields CASSSSGADGNTIYF.